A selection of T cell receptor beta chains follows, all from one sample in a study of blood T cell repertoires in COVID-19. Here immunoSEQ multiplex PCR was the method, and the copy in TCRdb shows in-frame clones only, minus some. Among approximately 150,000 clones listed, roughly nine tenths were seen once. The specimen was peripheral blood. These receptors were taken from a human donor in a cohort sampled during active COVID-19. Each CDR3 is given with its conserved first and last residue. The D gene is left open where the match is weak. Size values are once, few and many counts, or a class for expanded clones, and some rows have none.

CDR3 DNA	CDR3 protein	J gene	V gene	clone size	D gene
TGTGCCAGCAGTGCCCCGCCGGGAGCCGATGCCTACAATGAGCAGTTCTTC	CASSAPPGADAYNEQFF	TRBJ2-1	TRBV2	-	-
TGTGCCAGCAGCTCTCCAGGACAGGTTCACGAGCAGTACTTC	CASSSPGQVHEQYF	TRBJ2-7	TRBV7-9	-	TRBD1
TGTGCCAGCAGCCAAGTTAGCGGAAACACCGGGGAGCTGTTTTTT	CASSQVSGNTGELFF	TRBJ2-2	TRBV14	-	-
TGTGCCAGCAGAGAAAAGGCAAGCGGGGGCGGGGCAGATACGCAGTATTTT	CASREKASGGGADTQYF	TRBJ2-3	TRBV6-1	-	TRBD2
TGTGCCAGCAGCGTAGATCGGGACAGGGGAGGAAACACCATATATTTT	CASSVDRDRGGNTIYF	TRBJ1-3	TRBV9	-	TRBD1
TGTGCCATCAGTGACAGGACAGGGAGTAACACCATATATTTT	CAISDRTGSNTIYF	TRBJ1-3	TRBV10-3	-	TRBD1
TGTGCCAGCAGTGCTCGACAGGGGGCGGACGAGCAGTACTTC	CASSARQGADEQYF	TRBJ2-7	TRBV25-1	-	TRBD1
TGTGCCAGCAGTGGGACTATCCAGGTGCCCACCGGGGAGCTGTTTTTT	CASSGTIQVPTGELFF	TRBJ2-2	TRBV6-1	-	-
TGTGCCAGCAGTGGGAGGAGGGCGACAGGGGCGGGGAGCAATCAGCCCCAGCATTTT	CASSGRRATGAGSNQPQHF	TRBJ1-5	TRBV6-1	-	TRBD1
TGTGCCAGCAGCTTACTTCGAGCGGCAACCTACGAGCAGTACTTC	CASSLLRAATYEQYF	TRBJ2-7	TRBV7-3	few	-
TGTGCCAGCGGCGGGTACACTGAAGCTTTCTTT	CASGGYTEAFF	TRBJ1-1	TRBV7-3	few	-
TGTGCCAGCAGCTATACATCTGCGGACACCGGGGAGCTGTTTTTT	CASSYTSADTGELFF	TRBJ2-2	TRBV7-2	-	-
TGTGCCAGCAGCCCACGGGGGTCTGTCTGGAAAGCTTTCTTT	CASSPRGSVWKAFF	TRBJ1-1	TRBV7-9	-	-
TGCGCCAGCAGCCATGGGGGACAGTCGAGCTATGGCTACACCTTC	CASSHGGQSSYGYTF	TRBJ1-2	TRBV4-1	-	TRBD1
TGTGCCAGCAGCTTGGGACAAATTAATTCACCCCTCCACTTT	CASSLGQINSPLHF	TRBJ1-6	TRBV5-6	-	-
TGTGCCAGCTCATCGGGGGGCTACGACGAGCAGTACTTC	CASSSGGYDEQYF	TRBJ2-7	TRBV18	-	-
TGTGCCACTCAGGACAGGGAAGCTGAAGCTTTCTTT	CATQDREAEAFF	TRBJ1-1	TRBV28	-	TRBD1
TGTGCCAGCAGTTACGGCGGCCCGTATAATTCACCCCTCCACTTT	CASSYGGPYNSPLHF	TRBJ1-6	TRBV6-2/TRBV6-3	few	-
TGTGCCAGCAGCCCGGCGGGGAGTCACTACGAGCAGTACTTC	CASSPAGSHYEQYF	TRBJ2-7	TRBV5-5	-	-
TGTGCCAGCAGTTCAACCTCGGGACTAGCGGGGGGGCCGGGCGGGGAGCTGTTTTTT	CASSSTSGLAGGPGGELFF	TRBJ2-2	TRBV6-2/TRBV6-3	-	TRBD2
TGCGCCAGCAGTGGGCAAGGGGCGGGCAATCAGCCCCAGCATTTT	CASSGQGAGNQPQHF	TRBJ1-5	TRBV10-1	-	-
TGTGCCAGCAGCCTAGCGGGGGGAAACAATGAGCAGTTCTTC	CASSLAGGNNEQFF	TRBJ2-1	TRBV7-3	-	TRBD2
TGTGCCAGCAACCGGGGGGGCCTTCCAGATACGCAGTATTTT	CASNRGGLPDTQYF	TRBJ2-3	TRBV13	-	TRBD2
TGTGCCAGTAGTGACCGGGCGGCGGGCTATGGCTACACCTTC	CASSDRAAGYGYTF	TRBJ1-2	TRBV19	few	-
TGTGCCAGCAGTTTCGGACAGGGGGCCTATGGCTACACCTTC	CASSFGQGAYGYTF	TRBJ1-2	TRBV27	-	TRBD1
TGTGCCAGCAGCCAACCGGGATTTCGGGAGCAGTTCTTC	CASSQPGFREQFF	TRBJ2-1	TRBV3-1/TRBV3-2	-	-
TGTGCCAGCAGTTTACCGGTGGCACCCCTCCACTTT	CASSLPVAPLHF	TRBJ1-6	TRBV28	-	-
TGTGCCAGCAGCTTGAGGCTAGCGGGGAGGGATACGCAGTATTTT	CASSLRLAGRDTQYF	TRBJ2-3	TRBV5-5	-	TRBD2
TGTGCCAGCAGCCCAGCGCCCGCGGGCGGGAGCACAGATACGCAGTATTTT	CASSPAPAGGSTDTQYF	TRBJ2-3	TRBV7-8	-	-
TGTGCCAGCAAGGAAGGGAATGGACAATCCTACGAGCAGTACTTC	CASKEGNGQSYEQYF	TRBJ2-7	TRBV6-5	-	-
TGTGCCAGCAGCTCTGACAGGGCATTCTCTGGAAACACCATATATTTT	CASSSDRAFSGNTIYF	TRBJ1-3	TRBV7-9	-	TRBD1
TGTGCCAGCAGCGAAGGGACAGTGCCATTGGATACGCAGTATTTT	CASSEGTVPLDTQYF	TRBJ2-3	TRBV7-6	once	TRBD1
TGTGCCAGCAGTTTATTAGGGACAGCGATCTACGAGCAGTACTTC	CASSLLGTAIYEQYF	TRBJ2-7	TRBV28	-	TRBD1
TGTGCCATCAGTGAGGTAGGAGCGGGGGGTAGCTCCTACGAGCAGTACTTC	CAISEVGAGGSSYEQYF	TRBJ2-7	TRBV10-3	-	TRBD2
TGTGCCAGCACCCCCGGGGGACAGGGGGCTAAGGGCTACACCTTC	CASTPGGQGAKGYTF	TRBJ1-2	TRBV27	-	TRBD1
TGTGCCAGCAGCTTGATCGGGGGGCGCCACTCTGGGGCCAACGTCCTGACTTTC	CASSLIGGRHSGANVLTF	TRBJ2-6	TRBV5-6	-	-
TGTGCCAGCAAATCCGGGACAGGGAATGAAAAACTGTTTTTT	CASKSGTGNEKLFF	TRBJ1-4	TRBV2	-	TRBD1
TGTGCCAGCAGTTTAGTGGGGCCTAGCACAGATACGCAGTATTTT	CASSLVGPSTDTQYF	TRBJ2-3	TRBV28	-	-
TGTGCCAGCAGCCAAGAATGGGGGACTAGCGGTGTACAAGAGACCCAGTACTTC	CASSQEWGTSGVQETQYF	TRBJ2-5	TRBV4-2	-	TRBD2
TGTGCCAGTAGTATTCTGGGACTAGGCAGTGAGACCCAGTACTTC	CASSILGLGSETQYF	TRBJ2-5	TRBV19	-	TRBD2
TGTGCCAGTACCCTCAGGGGGCGCTTAGACACTGAAGCTTTCTTT	CASTLRGRLDTEAFF	TRBJ1-1	TRBV19	-	TRBD1
TGTGCCAGCAGCCGCGCACGGACAACGAGCACTGAAGCTTTCTTT	CASSRARTTSTEAFF	TRBJ1-1	TRBV7-2	-	-
TGTGCCAGCAGCTCAGGACTAGCGGAATCACCGTGGTATTTT	CASSSGLAESPWYF	TRBJ2-3	TRBV11-2	-	TRBD2
TGTGCCTGGAGTGTAACCAGGGATCAGCCCCAGCATTTT	CAWSVTRDQPQHF	TRBJ1-5	TRBV30	-	-
TGTGCCAGCAGTTTACTGGAGGGCTCTCGCTACGAGCAGTACTTC	CASSLLEGSRYEQYF	TRBJ2-7	TRBV6-5	-	-
TGTGCCAGCAGCACCGGCGGGACCTACGAGCAGTACTTC	CASSTGGTYEQYF	TRBJ2-7	TRBV7-2	few	-
TGTGCCAGCAGCCACCCGGGACTCCCTTCCTACGAGCAGTACTTC	CASSHPGLPSYEQYF	TRBJ2-7	TRBV7-2	-	-
TGTGCCAGCAGCGCAACAGGGGCCTACACCGGGGAGCTGTTTTTT	CASSATGAYTGELFF	TRBJ2-2	TRBV9	-	TRBD1
TGTGCCAGCAGGAATGCGGCGGGGACTTCGTGGGAGACCCAGTACTTC	CASRNAAGTSWETQYF	TRBJ2-5	TRBV7-9	-	-